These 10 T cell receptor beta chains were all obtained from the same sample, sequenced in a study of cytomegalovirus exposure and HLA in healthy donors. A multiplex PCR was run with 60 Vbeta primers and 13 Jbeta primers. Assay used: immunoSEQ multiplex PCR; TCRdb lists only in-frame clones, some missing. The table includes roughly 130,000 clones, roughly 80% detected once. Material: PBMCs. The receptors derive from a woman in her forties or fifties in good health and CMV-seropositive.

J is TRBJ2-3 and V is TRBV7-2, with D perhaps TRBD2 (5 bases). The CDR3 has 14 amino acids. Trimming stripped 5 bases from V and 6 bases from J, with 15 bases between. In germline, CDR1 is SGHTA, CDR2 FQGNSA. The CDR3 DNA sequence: TGTGCCAGCAGCCCCCAGGCGGGCGCGGATACGCAGTATTTT. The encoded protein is CASSPQAGADTQYF. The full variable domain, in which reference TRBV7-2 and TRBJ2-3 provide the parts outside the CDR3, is GAGVSQSPSNKVTEKGKDVELRCDPISGHTALYWYRQSLGQGLEFLIYFQGNSAPDKSGLPSDRFSAERTGGSVSTLTIQRTQQEDSAVYLCASSPQAGADTQYFGPGTRLTVL.

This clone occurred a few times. CDR3 nucleotide sequence: TGTGCCAGCAGCGAAGGACAGGGGGTTGAAGCTTTCTTT. Protein sequence: CASSEGQGVEAFF. The J gene is TRBJ1-1, the V gene TRBV9; 10 nucleotides line up with TRBD1. J lost 7 bases, V lost 3 bases, and 3 bases had no gene match. CDR1 is SGDLS, CDR2 YYNGEE, per germline. The CDR3 runs to 13 residues.

CDR3 residues: CASSESRGGLDEQFF. The CDR3 coding sequence is TGTGCCAGCAGTGAATCTAGAGGGGGCCTCGATGAGCAGTTCTTC. The chain joins TRBV25-1 to TRBJ2-1, with 7 bases aligning to TRBD1. Per germline, CDR1 MGHDK and CDR2 SYGVNS. The trim removed 1 base at V and 8 bases at J, leaving 8 bases unmatched. The CDR3 runs to 15 residues.

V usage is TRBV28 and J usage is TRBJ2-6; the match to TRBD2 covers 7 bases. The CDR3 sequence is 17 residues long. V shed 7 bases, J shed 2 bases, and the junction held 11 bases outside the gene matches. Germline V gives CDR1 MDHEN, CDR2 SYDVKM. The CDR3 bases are TGTGCCAGCAATCCCAGGCGGGGGTTACCTGGGGCCAACGTCCTGACTTTC. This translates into CASNPRRGLPGANVLTF.

The CDR3 protein is CASTQLGLNTGELFF. DNA for the CDR3: TGCGCCAGCACTCAATTGGGACTGAACACCGGGGAGCTGTTTTTT. The chain uses TRBV5-1 and TRBJ2-2, with a possible D match to TRBD2 (6 bases). The CDR3 length is 15 residues. CDR1 and CDR2 (germline): SGHRS, YFSETQ. The germline V and J ends were trimmed by 6 bases and 1 base, with 13 bases remaining between them. The whole variable domain, remainder taken from reference TRBV5-1 and TRBJ2-2, is KAGVTQTPRYLIKTRGQQVTLSCSPISGHRSVSWYQQTPGQGLQFLFEYFSETQRNKGNFPGRFSGRQFSNSRSEMNVSTLELGDSALYLCASTQLGLNTGELFFGEGSRLTVL.

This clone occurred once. CDR3 residues: CAIGGSASGGTGELFF. CDR3 in DNA: TGTGCCATCGGGGGGTCGGCTAGCGGGGGGACCGGGGAGCTGTTTTTT. The chain recombines TRBV10-3 with TRBJ2-2; 11 bases line up with TRBD2. Germline V gene lookup returns CDR1 ENHRY and CDR2 SYGVKD. The V and J ends lost 8 bases and 5 bases, in that order; junction bases with no gene match: 10. The CDR3 length is 16 residues.

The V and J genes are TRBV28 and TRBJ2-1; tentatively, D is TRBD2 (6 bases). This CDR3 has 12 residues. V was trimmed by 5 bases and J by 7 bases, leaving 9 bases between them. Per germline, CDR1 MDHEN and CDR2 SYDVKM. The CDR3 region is CASSPGGNEQFF. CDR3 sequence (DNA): TGTGCCAGCAGTCCTGGGGGGAATGAGCAGTTCTTC.

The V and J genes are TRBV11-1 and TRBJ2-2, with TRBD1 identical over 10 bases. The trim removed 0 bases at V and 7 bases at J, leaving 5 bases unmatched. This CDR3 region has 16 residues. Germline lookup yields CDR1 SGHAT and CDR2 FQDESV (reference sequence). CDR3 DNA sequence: TGTGCCAGCAGCTTAGCGGGACAGGGGACAGGCGGGGAGCTGTTTTTT. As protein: CASSLAGQGTGGELFF.

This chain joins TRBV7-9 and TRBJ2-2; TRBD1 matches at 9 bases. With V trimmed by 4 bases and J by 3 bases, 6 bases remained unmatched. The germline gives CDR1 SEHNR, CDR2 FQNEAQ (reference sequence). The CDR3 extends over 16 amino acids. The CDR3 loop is CASSSNRGLDTGELFF. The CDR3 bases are TGTGCCAGCAGCTCCAACAGGGGGCTGGACACCGGGGAGCTGTTTTTT.

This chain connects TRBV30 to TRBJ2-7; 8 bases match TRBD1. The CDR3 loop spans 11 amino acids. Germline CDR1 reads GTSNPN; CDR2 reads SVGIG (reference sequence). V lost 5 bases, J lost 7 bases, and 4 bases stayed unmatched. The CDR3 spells CAWGTGGEQYF. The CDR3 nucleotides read TGTGCCTGGGGAACAGGGGGAGAGCAGTACTTC. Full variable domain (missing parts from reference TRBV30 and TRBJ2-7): SQTIHQWPATLVQPVGSPLSLECTVEGTSNPNLYWYRQAAGRGLQLLFYSVGIGQISSEVPQNLSASRPQDRQFILSSKKLLLSDSGFYLCAWGTGGEQYFGPGTRLTVT.